This T cell receptor (beta chain) is from a study of blood T cell repertoires in COVID-19. Study-level background: The United States, Italy and Spain were the sources of the acute and convalescent COVID-19 samples.

This clone was seen once. The V gene's germline CDR1 is SGHTA and CDR2 FQGNSA. The CDR3 has 15 amino acids. V was pared by 6 bases and J by 4 bases, with 6 bases of the junction left unmatched. Generated by immunoSEQ multiplex PCR, the TCRdb table keeps only in-frame clones and is missing some. The data contain tens of thousands of clones, 68% of them singletons. The chain links TRBV7-2 to TRBJ2-1, with 10 bases matching TRBD2. Material for sequencing was peripheral blood. This sequence was found in a woman in her seventies with acute or convalescent COVID-19. The CDR3 protein is CASRVAGGRYNEQFF. CDR3 nucleotide sequence: TGTGCCAGCAGAGTAGCGGGGGGACGTTACAATGAGCAGTTCTTC.